The 11 T cell receptor beta chains below all came from one sample that was sequenced in a study of blood T cell repertoires in COVID-19. The method was immunoSEQ multiplex PCR; TCRdb's version includes in-frame clones alone and lacks a portion of them. The data show roughly 260,000 clones, about nine tenths seen once. The sequenced material came from peripheral blood. The receptors derive from a young woman with COVID-19, enrolled during active disease.

This chain links TRBV27 with TRBJ2-7, with 11 positions matching TRBD2. There are 15 residues in the CDR3. Germline V CDR1 and CDR2: MNHEY, SMNVEV (reference sequence). V lost 6 bases and J lost 5; bases outside the gene matches: 9. The CDR3 region is CASSRGTSGLNEQYF. Written as DNA, the CDR3 is TGTGCCAGCAGCCGTGGGACTAGCGGTCTTAACGAGCAGTACTTC.

This chain uses TRBV4-1 with TRBJ2-3; D gene unclear. Trimming removed 1 base at V and 1 base at J, with 9 bases between. The V gene's germline CDR1 is MGHRA and CDR2 YSYEKL. The CDR3 contains 15 residues. The CDR3 nucleotides read TGCGCCAGCAGCCAAGTTCCCGTTGGCACAGATACGCAGTATTTT. This codes for CASSQVPVGTDTQYF.

The chain couples TRBV12-5 to TRBJ2-3; D is perhaps TRBD2 (7 bases). Germline lookup yields CDR1 LGHNT and CDR2 FRNRAP. CDR3 size: 13 residues. Trimming stripped 2 bases from V and 6 bases from J, with 9 bases between. Written as DNA, the CDR3 is TGTGCTAGTGGTTTGAGGGGGGGCGATACGCAGTATTTT. Its translation is CASGLRGGDTQYF.

Notes on this clone: Germline is not matched at one junction end, which may reflect a read error. The CDR3: CASSGTGTSRIF. The CDR3 DNA is TGTGCCAGCAGCGGGACCGGGACTAGCCGTATCTTC. The rearrangement joins TRBV7-2 to TRBJ2-1; 9 bases map to TRBD2. The CDR3 spans 12 residues. Per the germline V gene, CDR1 is SGHTA and CDR2 is FQGNSA.

This rearrangement joins TRBV19 to TRBJ2-2; 8 bases line up with TRBD1. Trimming took 5 bases from V and 7 from J; bases not matched to a gene: 12. The CDR3 runs to 16 residues. Germline CDR1 and CDR2: LNHDA and SQIVND (reference sequence). CDR3 coding DNA: TGTGCCAGTAGTTTCAGGGGGCGCGGACTCCGCGGGGAGCTGTTTTTT. Translated: CASSFRGRGLRGELFF.

The chain uses TRBV6-2 or TRBV6-3 and TRBJ2-7; tentatively, D is TRBD1 (5 bases). This CDR3 has 14 amino acids. Germline V lookup: CDR1 MNHEY, CDR2 SVGEGT. V was pared by 5 bases and J by 0 bases, with 11 bases between. CDR3 coding DNA: TGTGCCAGCAGTATACAGGAGAGCTCCTACGAGCAGTACTTC. Translating gives CASSIQESSYEQYF.

This clone appeared once. The chain couples TRBV6-1 to TRBJ1-6, with 9 nucleotides matching TRBD1. This CDR3 contains 16 residues. The junction had 4 bases not matched to a gene; V was cut back by 2 bases and J by 5 bases. From germline, CDR1 is MNHNS and CDR2 SASEGT. CDR3 protein: CASSERTGANNSPLHF. In DNA form, the CDR3 reads TGTGCCAGCAGTGAACGGACAGGGGCGAATAATTCACCCCTCCACTTT.

This clone was counted a single time. V and J are TRBV27 and TRBJ2-1; TRBD2 is a possible D gene (5 bases). Germline assignment: CDR1 MNHEY and CDR2 SMNVEV (reference sequence). The V and J ends lost 7 bases and 0 bases respectively, with 22 bases between them. The CDR3 extends over 18 amino acids. The CDR3 protein is CASTGLQEGFHSYNEQFF. CDR3 DNA: TGTGCCAGCACCGGGTTACAAGAGGGCTTCCACTCCTACAATGAGCAGTTCTTC.

This chain's CDR3 is CAWSTRWSATNEKLFF. Written as DNA, the CDR3 is TGTGCCTGGAGTACCCGGTGGTCGGCAACTAATGAAAAACTGTTTTTT. The chain employs TRBV30 and TRBJ1-4; no firm D call. The CDR3 has 16 amino acids. Trimming stripped 2 bases from V and 0 bases from J, with 13 bases between. Germline-derived CDR1 and CDR2 are GTSNPN and SVGIG (reference sequence).

The CDR3 DNA sequence: TGCGCCAGCAGCTTAGGCACCGGGAGCGGGAGTAGGAAGACCCAGTACTTC. Residues: CASSLGTGSGSRKTQYF. The V and J genes are TRBV5-1 and TRBJ2-5; 8 bases agree with TRBD2. Unmatched junction bases numbered 15, after V lost 2 bases and J lost 6 bases. CDR3 length: 17 amino acids. The germline V gene has CDR1 SGHRS and CDR2 YFSETQ.

This chain uses TRBV5-6 with TRBJ1-4; D is unresolved. Germline V gene lookup returns CDR1 SGHDT and CDR2 YYEEEE. CDR3 length: 16 residues. Between the trimmed V and J ends, which lost 4 bases and 5 bases, there was a span of 18 bases. In DNA, the CDR3 is TGTGCCAGCAGCAAGCTACCTGAGGCCGGGAATGAAAAACTGTTTTTT. Amino acids: CASSKLPEAGNEKLFF.